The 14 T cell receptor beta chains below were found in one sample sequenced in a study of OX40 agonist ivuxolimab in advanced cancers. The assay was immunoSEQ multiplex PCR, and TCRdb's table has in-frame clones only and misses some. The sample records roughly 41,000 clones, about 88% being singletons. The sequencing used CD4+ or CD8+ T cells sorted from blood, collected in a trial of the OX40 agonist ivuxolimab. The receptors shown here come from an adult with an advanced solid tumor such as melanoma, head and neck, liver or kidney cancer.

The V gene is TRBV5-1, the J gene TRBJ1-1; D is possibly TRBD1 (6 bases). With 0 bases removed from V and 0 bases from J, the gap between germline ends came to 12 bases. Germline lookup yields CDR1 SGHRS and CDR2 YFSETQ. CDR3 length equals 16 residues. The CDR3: CASSLVPRDMNTEAFF. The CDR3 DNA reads TGCGCCAGCAGCTTGGTTCCCAGGGACATGAACACTGAAGCTTTCTTT.

CDR3 sequence reads: CASSLMGQGTDTQYF. Written as DNA, the CDR3 is TGTGCCAGCAGCTTAATGGGGCAAGGCACAGATACGCAGTATTTT. The gene calls are TRBV7-3 and TRBJ2-3, with D perhaps TRBD1 (5 bases). Germline V gene data show CDR1 as SGHTA and CDR2 as FQGTGA. Trimming pared 1 base from V and 1 base from J, leaving 9 bases between. The CDR3 has 15 amino acids. Variable domain in full (rest from reference TRBV7-3 and TRBJ2-3): GAGVSQTPSNKVTEKGKYVELRCDPISGHTALYWYRQSLGQGPEFLIYFQGTGAADDSGLPNDRFFAVRPEGSVSTLKIQRTERGDSAVYLCASSLMGQGTDTQYFGPGTRLTVL.

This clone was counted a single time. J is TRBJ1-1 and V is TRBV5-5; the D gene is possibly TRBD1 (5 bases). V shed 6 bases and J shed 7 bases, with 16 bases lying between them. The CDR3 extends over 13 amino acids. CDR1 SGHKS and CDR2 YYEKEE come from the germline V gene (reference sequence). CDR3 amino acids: CASTLGGLDEAFF. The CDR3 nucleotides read TGTGCCAGCACCCTTGGGGGTTTAGATGAAGCTTTCTTT.

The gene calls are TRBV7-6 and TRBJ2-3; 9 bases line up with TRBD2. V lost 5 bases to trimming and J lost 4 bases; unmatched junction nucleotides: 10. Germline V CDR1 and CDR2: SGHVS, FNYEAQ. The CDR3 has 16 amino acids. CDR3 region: CASSQAGGPAADTQYF. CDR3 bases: TGTGCCAGCAGCCAAGCGGGGGGACCTGCGGCAGATACGCAGTATTTT.

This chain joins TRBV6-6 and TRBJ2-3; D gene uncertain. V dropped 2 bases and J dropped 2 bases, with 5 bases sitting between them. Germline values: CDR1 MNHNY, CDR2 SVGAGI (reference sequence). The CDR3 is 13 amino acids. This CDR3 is CASSYRNTDTQYF. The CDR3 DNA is TGTGCCAGCAGTTACCGCAACACAGATACGCAGTATTTT.

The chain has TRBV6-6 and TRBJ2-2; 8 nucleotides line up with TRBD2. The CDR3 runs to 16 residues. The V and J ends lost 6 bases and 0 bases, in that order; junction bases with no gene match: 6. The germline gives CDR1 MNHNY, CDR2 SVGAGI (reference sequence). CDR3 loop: CASSRDGGANTGELFF. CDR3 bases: TGTGCCAGCAGCCGCGACGGGGGGGCGAACACCGGGGAGCTGTTTTTT.

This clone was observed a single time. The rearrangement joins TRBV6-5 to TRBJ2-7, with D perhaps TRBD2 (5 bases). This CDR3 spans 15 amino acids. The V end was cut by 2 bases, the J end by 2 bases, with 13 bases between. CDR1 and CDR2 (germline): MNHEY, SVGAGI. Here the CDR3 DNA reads TGTGCCAGCAGTTACCAGGATGCGGGCCCCTACGAGCAGTACTTC. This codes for CASSYQDAGPYEQYF.

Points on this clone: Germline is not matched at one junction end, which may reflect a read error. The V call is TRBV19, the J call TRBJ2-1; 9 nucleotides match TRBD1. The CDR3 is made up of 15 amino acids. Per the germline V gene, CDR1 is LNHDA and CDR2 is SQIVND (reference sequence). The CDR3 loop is CASATGQGSDNEQFF. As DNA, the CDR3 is TGTGCCAGCGCAACGGGACAGGGCTCCGACAATGAGCAGTTCTTC. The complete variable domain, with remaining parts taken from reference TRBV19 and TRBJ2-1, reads DGGITQSPKYLFRKEGQNVTLSCEQNLNHDAMYWYRQDPGQGLRLIYYSQIVNDFQKGDIAEGYSVSREKKESFPLTVTSAQKNPTAFYLCASATGQGSDNEQFFGPGTRLTVL.

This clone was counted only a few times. CDR3 in amino acids: CASSTGRLTSTDTQYF. The CDR3 DNA sequence: TGCGCCAGCAGCACGGGACGACTCACTAGCACAGATACGCAGTATTTT. V usage is TRBV5-1 and J usage is TRBJ2-3; D might be TRBD1 or TRBD2, each matching 5 bases. Trimming left V 4 bases short and J 0 bases short, with 15 bases between. The CDR3 is made up of 16 amino acids. Germline CDR1 SGHRS, CDR2 YFSETQ.

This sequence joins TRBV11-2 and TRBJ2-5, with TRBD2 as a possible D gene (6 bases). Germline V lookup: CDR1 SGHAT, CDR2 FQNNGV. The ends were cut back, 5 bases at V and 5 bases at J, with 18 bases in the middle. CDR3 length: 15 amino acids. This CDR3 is CASSPLSGERETQYF. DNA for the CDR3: TGTGCCAGCAGCCCCCTATCGGGGGAAAGGGAGACCCAGTACTTC.

CDR3 region: CASSKGLEETQYF. The CDR3 nucleotides are TGTGCCAGCAGCAAGGGACTGGAAGAGACCCAGTACTTC. This rearrangement joins TRBV7-8 to TRBJ2-5; D perhaps matches TRBD2 (6 bases). The CDR3 loop spans 13 amino acids. V lost 5 bases to trimming and J lost 3 bases, with 10 bases between them. The germline gives CDR1 SGHVS, CDR2 FQNEAQ.

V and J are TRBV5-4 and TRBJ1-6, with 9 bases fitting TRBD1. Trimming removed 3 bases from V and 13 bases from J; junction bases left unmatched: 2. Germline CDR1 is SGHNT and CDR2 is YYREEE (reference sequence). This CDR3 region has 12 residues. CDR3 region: CASSSDRGPLHF. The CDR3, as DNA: TGTGCCAGCAGCTCCGACAGGGGGCCCCTCCACTTT.

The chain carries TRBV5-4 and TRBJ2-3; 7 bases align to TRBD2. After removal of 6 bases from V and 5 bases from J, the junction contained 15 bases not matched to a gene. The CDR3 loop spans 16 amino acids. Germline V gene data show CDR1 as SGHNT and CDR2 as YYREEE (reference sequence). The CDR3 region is CASTPWGGVVQDTQYF. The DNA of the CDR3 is TGTGCCAGCACCCCGTGGGGGGGTGTCGTACAAGATACGCAGTATTTT. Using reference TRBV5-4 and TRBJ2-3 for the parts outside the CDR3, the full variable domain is ETGVTQSPTHLIKTRGQQVTLRCSSQSGHNTVSWYQQALGQGPQFIFQYYREEENGRGNFPPRFSGLQFPNYSSELNVNALELDDSALYLCASTPWGGVVQDTQYFGPGTRLTVL.

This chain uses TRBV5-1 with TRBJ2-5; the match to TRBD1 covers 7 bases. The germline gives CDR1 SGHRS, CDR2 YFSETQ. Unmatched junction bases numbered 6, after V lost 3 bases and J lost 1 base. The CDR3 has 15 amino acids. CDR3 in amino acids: CASSSRDRGQETQYF. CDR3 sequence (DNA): TGCGCCAGCAGCTCCCGGGACAGAGGCCAAGAGACCCAGTACTTC.